The 7 T cell receptor beta chains presented below share a single source sample, sequenced in a study of CD8 T cells in ankylosing spondylitis. TCRdb ran MiXCR on the 5' RACE reads and lists one entry per CDR3 protein. The sample consists of about 36,000 distinct CDR3 sequences, over 5.5% of them appearing once. Sequencing was carried out using blood, either unsorted or a sorted T cell fraction (not recorded which). The receptors were sampled from a male donor with ankylosing spondylitis or in good health (not recorded which).

This clonotype occurred many times. The chain recombines TRBV19 with TRBJ2-1; unclear D gene. CDR3 length: 14 amino acids. V was trimmed by 4 bases and J by 8 bases, leaving 15 bases between them. CDR1 is LNHDA and CDR2 is SQIVND in the germline V gene (reference sequence). DNA for the CDR3: TGTGCCAGTAGTACGATAGTGAAAAGCCATGAGCAGTTCTTC. Protein product: CASSTIVKSHEQFF.

Ten or more counts support this clonotype. This sequence joins TRBV27 and TRBJ2-1, with 8 bases aligning to TRBD2. CDR1 and CDR2 from the germline V gene are MNHEY and SMNVEV (reference sequence). CDR3 size: 16 residues. The trim removed 4 bases at V and 5 bases at J, leaving 10 bases unmatched. CDR3 coding DNA: TGTGCCAGCAGTTCCCGTTCCGCGGGAGGTAACAATGAGCAGTTCTTC. Amino acids: CASSSRSAGGNNEQFF.

The chain is built from TRBV10-3 and TRBJ2-7; possibly TRBD1 or TRBD2 for D (5 bases each). The CDR3 is 13 amino acids. Germline V lookup: CDR1 ENHRY, CDR2 SYGVKD. Trimming pared 6 bases from V and 6 bases from J, leaving 15 bases between. The CDR3: CAISFGDGCEQYF. The DNA of the CDR3 is TGTGCCATCAGCTTCGGGGACGGCTGCGAGCAGTACTTC.

This clonotype was seen ten or more times. The genes are TRBV28 and TRBJ2-5, with D possibly matching TRBD2 (7 bases). V was cut by 11 bases and J by 4 bases, with 23 bases left in between. This CDR3 region has 15 residues. CDR1 MDHEN and CDR2 SYDVKM come from the germline V gene. The DNA of the CDR3 is TGTGCCTCCAAAAGGGGGACTATTAGTGGAGAGACCCAGTACTTC. Translated: CASKRGTISGETQYF.

This clonotype was seen ten or more times. This chain links TRBV6-4 with TRBJ1-2; no clear D. CDR3 length: 14 residues. Between the trimmed V and J ends, which lost 6 bases and 3 bases, there was a span of 14 bases. CDR1 and CDR2 (germline): MRHNA, SNTAGT. CDR3 residues: CASRGRPPDYGYTF. For the CDR3, the DNA is TGTGCCAGCAGGGGCCGACCTCCGGACTATGGCTACACCTTC.

This clonotype was detected ten times or more. The chain links TRBV6-2 or TRBV6-3 to TRBJ2-1; 12 bases align to TRBD1. Germline assignment: CDR1 MNHEY and CDR2 SVGEGT. V shed 2 bases, J shed 10 bases, and the junction held 6 bases outside the gene matches. The CDR3 has 15 residues. The CDR3 DNA reads as TGTGCCAGCAGTTACAGGGGACAGGGGGCGAGGGAGCAGTTCTTC. Amino acid sequence: CASSYRGQGAREQFF.

This clonotype was counted many times. The V gene is TRBV5-1, the J gene TRBJ2-7, with D perhaps matching TRBD1 (6 bases). Trimming took 8 bases from V and 0 from J, leaving 18 bases between them. Germline V CDR1 and CDR2: SGHRS, YFSETQ. The CDR3 loop spans 15 amino acids. The CDR3 bases are TGCGCCAGTTCTCGAGCAGGGGCCGACTCCTACGAGCAGTACTTC. It yields the protein CASSRAGADSYEQYF.